This entry is about one TCR beta chain. Its matching antigen is unknown. The junction had 14 bases not matched to a gene; V was cut back by 3 bases and J by 6 bases. The CDR3 is 15 residues long. CDR1 is SQVTM and CDR2 is ANQGSEA in the germline V gene. The library was made from cDNA and included unique molecular identifiers. T cells numbering about 0.9 to 11 million yielded 450,000 to 500,000 cDNA molecules. TCRdb reprocessed the PCR reads via MiXCR and lists one record per CDR3 protein. The sample has some 890,000 distinct CDR3 sequences, approximately 53% seen once; the top ten hold approximately 4.5%. The sample is drawn from a study of post-analysis software for immune sequencing data. The study, taken as a whole, reports: Those with multiple sclerosis, the patient group, showed significantly lower normalized Chao1 diversity than controls. A few TRBV segments (TRBV5-6, TRBV5-1 and TRBV20-1 among them) occurred more frequently in patients than in controls.

What was sequenced was blood. The V call is TRBV29-1, the J call TRBJ2-7; the match to TRBD2 covers 7 bases. This receptor was obtained from a girl between 10 and 17 years old with multiple sclerosis. The CDR3 sequence: CSVDTAGPTSGEQYF. The CDR3 DNA follows: TGCAGCGTTGATACAGCGGGACCTACGTCAGGCGAGCAGTACTTC.